The 24 T cell receptor beta chains below come from one sample, sequenced in a study of T cell repertoires in cytomegalovirus infection (dated by TCRdb to about 2019). The sequencing machine was an Illumina HiSeq 1500. TCRdb took the public reads, trimmed them with fastp at Q25, ran MiXCR for clone calling and kept in-frame beta chains. Each entry is one CDR3 protein sequence, shown with its most common DNA and genes. Counted in this sample were 150,000 to 200,000 distinct CDR3 sequences; under 25% of them appeared once. Jointly, the top ten make up 2.5% to 3% of the sample. Source material: PBMCs. The receptors were gathered from a human donor in good health (CMV status not recorded). Some clones in this sample may be carry-over from other donors' samples.

Many counts were recorded for this clonotype. This chain connects TRBV5-1 to TRBJ2-7, with D possibly being TRBD1 (6 bases). This CDR3 spans 12 amino acids. From germline, CDR1 is SGHRS and CDR2 YFSETQ. With 4 bases removed from V and 2 bases from J, the gap between germline ends came to 7 bases. CDR3 region: CASSRDTYEQYF. Written as DNA, the CDR3 is TGCGCCAGCAGCCGGGACACCTACGAGCAGTACTTC.

This clonotype came up a few times. The genes are TRBV12-3 or TRBV12-4 and TRBJ2-2, with 10 bases lining up with TRBD1. With 7 bases clipped from V and 0 bases from J, the junction kept 8 bases outside the gene matches. CDR3 length: 17 residues. CDR3 loop: CASMGQGRRTNTGELFF. Here the CDR3 DNA reads TGTGCCAGCATGGGACAGGGGCGAAGAACGAACACCGGGGAGCTGTTTTTT.

This clonotype was seen only a few times. J is TRBJ1-2 and V is TRBV19; TRBD1 is a possible D gene (6 bases). Deletions cut 7 bases from V and 2 bases from J, with 11 bases between. Looked up from germline, CDR1 is LNHDA and CDR2 is SQIVND (reference sequence). This CDR3 contains 13 residues. The CDR3 protein is CASTMTGNYGYTF. The CDR3 nucleotides read TGTGCCAGTACCATGACAGGAAACTATGGCTACACCTTC.

The chain employs TRBV11-3 and TRBJ2-1, with unresolved D. The V end lost 3 bases, the J end lost 4 bases, and 19 bases lay between the germline ends. This CDR3 has 17 amino acids. Germline V lookup: CDR1 SGHNT, CDR2 YENEEA. CDR3 in DNA: TGTGCCAGCAGCTTCGAAGGTGCCGGGCGAATTTACAATGAGCAGTTCTTC. Translated, it gives CASSFEGAGRIYNEQFF. Looking up the rest from reference TRBV11-3 and TRBJ2-1 gives the full variable domain: EAGVVQSPRYKIIEKKQPVAFWCNPISGHNTLYWYLQNLGQGPELLIRYENEEAVDDSQLPKDRFSAERLKGVDSTLKIQPAELGDSAVYLCASSFEGAGRIYNEQFFGPGTRLTVL.

The chain employs TRBV10-3 and TRBJ1-6, with D possibly TRBD1 on 5 matching bases. The CDR3 is 14 amino acids. Germline CDR1 is ENHRY and CDR2 is SYGVKD. Trimming removed 6 bases at V and 7 bases at J, with 13 bases between. The CDR3 nucleotides read TGTGCCATCAGCGCCGGGACCGAAAATTCACCCCTCCACTTT. Protein: CAISAGTENSPLHF.

J is TRBJ2-1 and V is TRBV7-3, with TRBD2 identical over 8 bases. Losses at the gene ends were 4 bases for V and 8 bases for J; bases not matched to a gene: 10. This CDR3 comprises 15 residues. From germline, CDR1 is SGHTA and CDR2 FQGTGA. The CDR3 protein is CASSSGTRGGHEQFF. The CDR3 DNA reads TGTGCCAGCAGCTCTGGGACTAGAGGTGGTCATGAGCAGTTCTTC.

The rearrangement links TRBV19 to TRBJ2-3; 7 bases agree with TRBD2. V dropped 9 bases and J dropped 6; count of bases not matched to a gene: 12. Per germline, CDR1 LNHDA and CDR2 SQIVND (reference sequence). The CDR3 loop spans 14 amino acids. The CDR3 nucleotides read TGTGCCAGCGGCCAAGGCGGGGGATTGGATACGCAGTATTTT. Encoded protein: CASGQGGGLDTQYF.

This clonotype was counted ten times or more. The rearrangement links TRBV7-8 to TRBJ2-7, with 13 bases aligning to TRBD2. The CDR3 extends over 18 amino acids. Germline trimming cut 5 bases from V and 0 bases from J; bases unmatched to any gene: 10. Germline CDR1 is SGHVS and CDR2 is FQNEAQ. CDR3 sequence (DNA): TGTGCCAGCAGCCGAGCCGGGACTAGCGGGGCAGCCTCCTACGAGCAGTACTTC. As protein: CASSRAGTSGAASYEQYF.

This chain joins TRBV27 and TRBJ2-2, with 8 bases identical to TRBD2. The CDR3 consists of 17 residues. Germline V lookup: CDR1 MNHEY, CDR2 SMNVEV (reference sequence). With V trimmed by 8 bases and J by 2 bases, 13 bases remained unmatched. The CDR3 protein is CASLSAAGVLNTGELFF. CDR3 nucleotide sequence: TGTGCCAGCCTCTCCGCAGCGGGAGTGTTAAACACCGGGGAGCTGTTTTTT.

This clonotype was seen only a few times. The chain couples TRBV20-1 to TRBJ2-1; D tentatively reads TRBD1 or TRBD2 (5 bases each). V dropped 6 bases and J dropped 9 bases, with 15 bases sitting between them. The CDR3 covers 12 residues. Germline lookup yields CDR1 DFQATT and CDR2 SNEGSKA (reference sequence). The CDR3 sequence: CSAKGRQGEQFF. CDR3 coding DNA: TGCAGTGCGAAGGGACGGCAAGGTGAGCAGTTCTTC.

The V gene is TRBV7-9, the J gene TRBJ2-3; the match to TRBD1 covers 10 bases. Germline V CDR1 and CDR2: SEHNR, FQNEAQ (reference sequence). The CDR3 has 15 residues. V was clipped by 4 bases and J by 6 bases; unmatched bases: 7. The CDR3 coding sequence is TGTGCCAGCAGCTACGACAGGGGGCGCGTTGATACGCAGTATTTT. It specifies CASSYDRGRVDTQYF. Full variable domain (missing parts from reference TRBV7-9 and TRBJ2-3): DTGVSQNPRHKITKRGQNVTFRCDPISEHNRLYWYRQTLGQGPEFLTYFQNEAQLEKSRLLSDRFSAERPKGSFSTLEIQRTEQGDSAMYLCASSYDRGRVDTQYFGPGTRLTVL.

The V gene is TRBV12-3 or TRBV12-4, the J gene TRBJ1-1, with D hard to call. The CDR3 has 14 residues. Between the trimmed V and J ends, which lost 6 bases and 5 bases, there was a span of 16 bases. CDR3 protein: CASSPSWLTTEAFF. CDR3 DNA: TGTGCCAGCAGCCCTAGCTGGCTGACAACTGAAGCTTTCTTT.

This clonotype was recorded at least ten times. The J gene is TRBJ2-2, the V gene TRBV7-2; 8 bases fit TRBD2. V was clipped by 1 base and J by 2 bases; unmatched bases: 15. This CDR3 is built from 20 residues. The germline V gene encodes CDR1 SGHTA and CDR2 FQGNSA. CDR3 bases: TGTGCCAGCAGCTTAGTACCCCCCGGGGGGGCTTCGATCAACACCGGGGAGCTGTTTTTT. Its translation is CASSLVPPGGASINTGELFF.

This clonotype was seen a few times. The chain is built from TRBV5-1 and TRBJ2-7, with D uncertain. The CDR3 is made up of 13 amino acids. The V gene lost 4 bases and the J gene lost 3 bases, with 11 bases spanning the gap. CDR1 and CDR2 (germline): SGHRS, YFSETQ. This CDR3 is CASSPTNVYEQYF. CDR3 DNA sequence: TGCGCCAGCAGCCCAACAAACGTCTACGAGCAGTACTTC.

In this sample, this clonotype turned up once. The chain couples TRBV11-3 to TRBJ2-1; D unresolved. The germline V and J ends were trimmed by 4 bases and 8 bases, with 9 bases remaining between them. CDR3 length equals 12 residues. CDR1 and CDR2 from the germline V gene are SGHNT and YENEEA. The CDR3 sequence is CASSSLGDEQFF. The CDR3 DNA sequence: TGTGCCAGCAGCTCCCTTGGGGATGAGCAGTTCTTC. The whole variable domain, filled in from reference TRBV11-3 and TRBJ2-1, reads EAGVVQSPRYKIIEKKQPVAFWCNPISGHNTLYWYLQNLGQGPELLIRYENEEAVDDSQLPKDRFSAERLKGVDSTLKIQPAELGDSAVYLCASSSLGDEQFFGPGTRLTVL.

This clonotype was seen many times. The genes are TRBV7-6 and TRBJ2-5; 11 bases are a match to TRBD2. The J segment lost 5 bases and the V segment lost 6 bases, leaving 11 bases of the junction unmatched. This CDR3 has 16 amino acids. CDR1 is SGHVS, CDR2 FNYEAQ, per germline. CDR3: CASSSLAGVRRETQYF. The CDR3 DNA reads as TGTGCCAGCAGTTCACTAGCGGGAGTTCGTCGGGAGACCCAGTACTTC.

In this sample, this clonotype turned up a few times. The chain has TRBV7-2 and TRBJ2-2; a possible D gene is TRBD2 (5 bases). Trimming pared 3 bases from V and 7 bases from J, leaving 6 bases between. Germline CDR1 SGHTA, CDR2 FQGNSA. The CDR3 spans 12 residues. CDR3 bases: TGTGCCAGCAGCTTGGCGGGCGGGGAGCTGTTTTTT. This codes for CASSLAGGELFF.

A note on this clonotype: A much more abundant neighbour one base away suggests this may be a read error. The CDR3 DNA reads TGTGCCAGCAGCTTGTTAGACGCACAAGAGAACCAGTACTTC. Translated: CASSLLDAQENQYF. The rearrangement joins TRBV5-4 to TRBJ2-5; D not resolved. This CDR3 has 14 residues. Germline V lookup: CDR1 SGHNT, CDR2 YYREEE (reference sequence).

This clonotype was picked up one time. This may arise from a read error, as a much more abundant clone is one base away. V gene TRBV19 combines with J gene TRBJ1-5, with a tentative D call TRBD1 (5 bases). Germline V gene data show CDR1 as LNHDA and CDR2 as SQIVND (reference sequence). The CDR3 loop spans 15 amino acids. DNA of the CDR3: TGTGCCAGTAGTAAGGGGAGGGCAAGCAATCAGCACCAGCATTTT. Translated, it gives CASSKGRASNQHQHF.

The chain couples TRBV12-3 or TRBV12-4 to TRBJ2-1; D uncertain. Trimming took 3 bases from V and 8 from J, leaving 14 bases between them. The CDR3 spans 14 residues. The CDR3 DNA follows: TGTGCCAGCAGTTTCTTTTTATCTTCTGATGAGCAGTTCTTC. The encoded protein is CASSFFLSSDEQFF.

V usage is TRBV20-1 and J usage is TRBJ1-1, with a tentative D call TRBD1 (5 bases). V gave up 3 bases and J gave up 0 bases, with 14 bases separating them. This CDR3 contains 15 residues. From germline, CDR1 is DFQATT and CDR2 SNEGSKA (reference sequence). The CDR3 region is CSASKGARMNTEAFF. The CDR3 nucleotides are TGCAGTGCTAGTAAAGGGGCGCGGATGAACACTGAAGCTTTCTTT.

The V gene is TRBV6-5, the J gene TRBJ1-5; 8 bases are shared with TRBD1. V gave up 2 bases and J gave up 0 bases; unmatched junction bases: 9. Germline-derived CDR1 and CDR2 are MNHEY and SVGAGI. This CDR3 is built from 18 residues. Here the CDR3 reads CASSYTRTGIYSNQPQHF. For the CDR3, the DNA is TGTGCCAGCAGTTACACTCGGACAGGGATTTATAGCAATCAGCCCCAGCATTTT.

This clonotype was seen a few times. V usage is TRBV7-2 and J usage is TRBJ2-1; 12 bases match TRBD2. V lost 5 bases to trimming and J lost 8 bases; unmatched junction nucleotides: 7. The CDR3 is made up of 15 amino acids. Looked up from germline, CDR1 is SGHTA and CDR2 is FQGNSA. The CDR3 DNA reads as TGTGCCAGCAGCGCCTCGACTAGCGGGAGTTATGAGCAGTTCTTC. Translated, it gives CASSASTSGSYEQFF.

Only a few counts were recorded for this clonotype. The chain employs TRBV14 and TRBJ1-1, with D maybe TRBD1 (5 bases). Germline V gene lookup returns CDR1 SGHDN and CDR2 FVKESK. With 0 bases removed from V and 1 base from J, the gap between germline ends came to 15 bases. CDR3 length: 17 amino acids. The CDR3 DNA reads as TGTGCCAGCAGCCAAGAATTGCAGGGAGGAAGGAACACTGAAGCTTTCTTT. The encoded protein is CASSQELQGGRNTEAFF.